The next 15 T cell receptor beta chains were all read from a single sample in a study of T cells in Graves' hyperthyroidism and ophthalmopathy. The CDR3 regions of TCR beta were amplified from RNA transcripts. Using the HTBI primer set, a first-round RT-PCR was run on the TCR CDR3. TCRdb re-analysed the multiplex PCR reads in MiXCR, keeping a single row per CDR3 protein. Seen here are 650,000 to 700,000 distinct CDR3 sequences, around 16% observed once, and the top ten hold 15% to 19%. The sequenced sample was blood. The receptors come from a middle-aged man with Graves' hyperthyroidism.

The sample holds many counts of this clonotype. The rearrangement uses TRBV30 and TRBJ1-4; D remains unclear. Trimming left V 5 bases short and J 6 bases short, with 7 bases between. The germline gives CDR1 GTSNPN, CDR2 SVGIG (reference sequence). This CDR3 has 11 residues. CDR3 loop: CAWAGDEKLFF. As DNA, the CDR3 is TGTGCCTGGGCCGGGGATGAAAAACTGTTTTTT.

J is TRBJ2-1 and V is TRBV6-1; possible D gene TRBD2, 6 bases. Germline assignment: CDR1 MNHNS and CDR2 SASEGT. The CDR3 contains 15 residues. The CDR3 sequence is CVTRRERTSYNEQFF. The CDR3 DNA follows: TGTGTTACGAGACGGGAGAGAACGTCCTACAATGAGCAGTTCTTC.

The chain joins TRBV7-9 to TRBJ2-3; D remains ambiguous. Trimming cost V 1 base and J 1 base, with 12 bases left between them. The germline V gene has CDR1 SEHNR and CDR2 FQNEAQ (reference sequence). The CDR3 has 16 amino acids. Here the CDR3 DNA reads TGTGCCAGCAGCTTAGATGGAAGCTATGGCACAGATACGCAGTATTTT. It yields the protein CASSLDGSYGTDTQYF.

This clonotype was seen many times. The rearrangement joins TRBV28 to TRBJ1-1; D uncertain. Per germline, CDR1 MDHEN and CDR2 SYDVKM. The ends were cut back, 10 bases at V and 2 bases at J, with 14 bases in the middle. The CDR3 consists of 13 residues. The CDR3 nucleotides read TGTGCCACTTCGTGGGGAGCTAACACTGAAGCTTTCTTT. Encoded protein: CATSWGANTEAFF.

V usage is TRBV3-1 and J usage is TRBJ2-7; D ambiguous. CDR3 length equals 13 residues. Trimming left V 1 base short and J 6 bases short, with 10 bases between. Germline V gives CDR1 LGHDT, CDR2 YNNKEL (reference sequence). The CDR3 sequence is CASSQVRGGEQYF. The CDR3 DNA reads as TGTGCCAGCAGCCAAGTAAGAGGCGGCGAGCAGTACTTC.

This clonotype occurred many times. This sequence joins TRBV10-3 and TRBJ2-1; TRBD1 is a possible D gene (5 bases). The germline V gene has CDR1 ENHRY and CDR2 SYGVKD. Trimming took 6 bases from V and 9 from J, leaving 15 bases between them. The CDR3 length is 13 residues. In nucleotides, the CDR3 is TGTGCCATCAGGGTGACCATCCAGGGTGAGCAGTTCTTC. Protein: CAIRVTIQGEQFF.

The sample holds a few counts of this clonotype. The CDR3 reads CASSATVAETQYF. The DNA for the CDR3 is TGTGCCAGCAGCGCGACAGTGGCTGAGACCCAGTACTTC. The genes are TRBV5-4 and TRBJ2-5; the D gene is possibly TRBD1 (5 bases). Between the trimmed V and J ends, which lost 4 bases and 5 bases, there was a span of 12 bases. Germline V gene lookup returns CDR1 SGHNT and CDR2 YYREEE (reference sequence). This CDR3 is 13 amino acids long.

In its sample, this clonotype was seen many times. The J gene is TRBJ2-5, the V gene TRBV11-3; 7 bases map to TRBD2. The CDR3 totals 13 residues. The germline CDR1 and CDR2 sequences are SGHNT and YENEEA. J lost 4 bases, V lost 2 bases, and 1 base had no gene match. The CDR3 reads CASSLWGGETQYF. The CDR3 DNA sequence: TGTGCCAGCAGCTTATGGGGGGGAGAGACCCAGTACTTC.

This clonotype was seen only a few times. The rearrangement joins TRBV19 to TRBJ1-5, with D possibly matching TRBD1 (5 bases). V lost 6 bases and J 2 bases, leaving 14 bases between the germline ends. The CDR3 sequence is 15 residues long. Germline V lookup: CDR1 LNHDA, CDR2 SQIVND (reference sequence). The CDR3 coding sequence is TGTGCCAGTAGCCCGATCACAGGAGGCAATCAGCCCCAGCATTTT. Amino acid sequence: CASSPITGGNQPQHF.

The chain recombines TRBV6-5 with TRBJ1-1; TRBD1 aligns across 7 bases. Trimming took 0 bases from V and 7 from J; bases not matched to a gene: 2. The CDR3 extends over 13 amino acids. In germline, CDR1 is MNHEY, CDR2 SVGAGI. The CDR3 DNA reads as TGTGCCAGCAGTTACTCTCGGGACAGTGAAGCTTTCTTT. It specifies CASSYSRDSEAFF.

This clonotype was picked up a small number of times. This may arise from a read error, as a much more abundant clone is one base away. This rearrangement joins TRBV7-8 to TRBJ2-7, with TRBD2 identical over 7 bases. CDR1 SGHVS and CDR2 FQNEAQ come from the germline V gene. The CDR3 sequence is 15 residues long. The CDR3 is CASSLWTVGDYEKYF. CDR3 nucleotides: TGTGCCAGCAGCCTTTGGACCGTAGGGGACTACGAGAAGTACTTC.

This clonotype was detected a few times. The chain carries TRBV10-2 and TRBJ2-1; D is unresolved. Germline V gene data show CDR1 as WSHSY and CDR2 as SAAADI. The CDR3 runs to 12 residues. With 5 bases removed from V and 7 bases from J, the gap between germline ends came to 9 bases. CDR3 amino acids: CASSPSENEQFF. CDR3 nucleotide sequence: TGCGCCAGCAGTCCCTCCGAGAATGAGCAGTTCTTC.

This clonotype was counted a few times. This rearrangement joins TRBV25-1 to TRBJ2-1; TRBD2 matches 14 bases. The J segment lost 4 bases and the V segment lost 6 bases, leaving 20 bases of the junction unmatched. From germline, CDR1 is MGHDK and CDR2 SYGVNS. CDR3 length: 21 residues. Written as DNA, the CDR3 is TGTGCCAGCAGAGGAGATACACCCGGGACTAGCGGGAGATCGCGATACAATGAGCAGTTCTTC. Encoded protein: CASRGDTPGTSGRSRYNEQFF.

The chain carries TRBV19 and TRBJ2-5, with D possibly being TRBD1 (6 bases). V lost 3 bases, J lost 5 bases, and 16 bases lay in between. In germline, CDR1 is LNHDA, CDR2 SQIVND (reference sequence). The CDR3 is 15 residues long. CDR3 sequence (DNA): TGTGCCAGTAGTATTGAGACAGGTGGAAATGAGACCCAGTACTTC. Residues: CASSIETGGNETQYF.

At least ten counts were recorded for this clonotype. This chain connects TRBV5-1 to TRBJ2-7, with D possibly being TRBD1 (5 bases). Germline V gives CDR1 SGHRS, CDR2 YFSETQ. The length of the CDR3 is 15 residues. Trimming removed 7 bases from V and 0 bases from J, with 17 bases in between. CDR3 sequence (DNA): TGCGCCAGCCGATCTCAGGGAATCTCCTCCTACGAGCAGTACTTC. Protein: CASRSQGISSYEQYF.